The 28 T cell receptor beta chains given below trace back to one sample, sequenced in a study of T cells after posttransplantation cyclophosphamide. Only in-frame clones appear in the TCRdb table, and some are missing; sequencing was by immunoSEQ multiplex PCR. The sample holds tens of thousands of clones, about 77% seen once. Treatment was busulfan-fludarabine conditioning, a marrow graft, and cyclophosphamide on days +3 and +4. The sequencing here drew on CD4+ T cells sorted from blood, taken roughly 2,000 days after a stem cell transplant with posttransplant cyclophosphamide. All receptors come from a female patient aged 40-50 years who received an allogeneic stem cell transplant from a related donor, was CMV-positive, and had no GVHD. Some T cells may originate from the graft donor.

The chain combines TRBV18 with TRBJ2-3; 11 nucleotides match TRBD1. CDR1 is KGHSH and CDR2 is LQKENI in the germline V gene. The CDR3 loop spans 17 amino acids. V gave up 2 bases and J gave up 1 base; unmatched junction bases: 5. CDR3 DNA sequence: TGTGCCAGCTCACCAAGGACAGGGGGCGCGGGCACAGATACGCAGTATTTT. Its protein is CASSPRTGGAGTDTQYF.

The V and J genes are TRBV18 and TRBJ1-4; D call uncertain. The CDR3 sequence is 16 residues long. Trimming took 3 bases from V and 4 from J, leaving 15 bases between them. Germline CDR1 KGHSH, CDR2 LQKENI. This CDR3 is CASSPDTPRLNEKLFF. The CDR3 nucleotides read TGTGCCAGCTCACCTGATACTCCCCGTCTTAATGAAAAACTGTTTTTT.

This clone occurred once. V is TRBV7-2 and J is TRBJ1-5; no clear D. Germline V gene data show CDR1 as SGHTA and CDR2 as FQGNSA. The CDR3 runs to 12 residues. Deletions cut 5 bases from V and 5 bases from J, with 7 bases between. CDR3 amino acids: CASSPADQPQHF. DNA of the CDR3: TGTGCCAGCAGCCCCGCAGATCAGCCCCAGCATTTT.

This chain joins TRBV7-3 and TRBJ1-1; no firm D call. The V gene lost 2 bases and the J gene lost 4 bases, with 11 bases spanning the gap. The CDR3 sequence is 14 residues long. Germline CDR1 SGHTA, CDR2 FQGTGA. The CDR3 protein is CASSLWEKGTEAFF. The CDR3 DNA reads TGTGCCAGCAGCTTATGGGAGAAAGGCACTGAAGCTTTCTTT.

The chain carries TRBV25-1 and TRBJ2-5; a possible D gene is TRBD1 (6 bases). Germline V CDR1 and CDR2: MGHDK, SYGVNS. The CDR3 has 13 residues. V was clipped by 6 bases and J by 4 bases, with 12 bases between them. This CDR3 reads CASRWDIGETQYF. The CDR3 DNA sequence: TGTGCCAGCAGGTGGGACATCGGAGAGACCCAGTACTTC.

The V and J genes are TRBV18 and TRBJ1-1; TRBD1 aligns across 8 bases. V shed 3 bases, J shed 3 bases, and the junction held 3 bases outside the gene matches. The CDR3 runs 14 residues. Per germline, CDR1 KGHSH and CDR2 LQKENI. CDR3 coding DNA: TGTGCCAGCTCACCGAAACAGGGGGACACTGAAGCTTTCTTT. It codes for CASSPKQGDTEAFF.

V gene TRBV14 combines with J gene TRBJ2-1; 10 nucleotides agree with TRBD1. This CDR3 has 16 amino acids. Germline values: CDR1 SGHDN, CDR2 FVKESK. V trimming: 4 bases; J trimming: 7 bases; junction bases outside the gene matches: 10. The CDR3 DNA follows: TGTGCCAGCAGCCTGTACCCTCGGACAGGGGGAAATGAGCAGTTCTTC. Encoded protein: CASSLYPRTGGNEQFF.

This chain uses TRBV2 with TRBJ2-1, with 11 bases that match TRBD2. The CDR3 loop spans 15 amino acids. Germline CDR1 reads SNHLY; CDR2 reads FYNNEI. V dropped 4 bases and J dropped 6; count of bases not matched to a gene: 5. CDR3 nucleotide sequence: TGTGCCAGCAGTGGTTTTAGCGGGGGGGTCAATGAGCAGTTCTTC. Translated, it gives CASSGFSGGVNEQFF.

This sequence joins TRBV7-3 and TRBJ2-1; 7 bases line up with TRBD1. Trimming at V came to 5 bases and at J to 9 bases, leaving 10 bases not matched to a gene. The CDR3 has 14 residues. Germline values: CDR1 SGHTA, CDR2 FQGTGA. CDR3 loop: CASSPLTGYGEQFF. DNA for the CDR3: TGTGCCAGCAGCCCGTTGACAGGGTATGGTGAGCAGTTCTTC.

The chain employs TRBV5-1 and TRBJ2-5; 14 bases fit TRBD2. The V gene end was trimmed by 2 bases and the J gene end by 1 base; junction bases not matched to a gene: 7. Germline V CDR1 and CDR2: SGHRS, YFSETQ. The CDR3 covers 18 residues. Here the CDR3 DNA reads TGCGCCAGCAGCTTATCGACTAGCGGGGGGGCCGGCCAAGAGACCCAGTACTTC. Translation gives CASSLSTSGGAGQETQYF.

The rearrangement joins TRBV7-8 to TRBJ2-1; D is perhaps TRBD1 (5 bases). Trimming took 2 bases from V and 10 from J, leaving 24 bases between them. Per the germline V gene, CDR1 is SGHVS and CDR2 is FQNEAQ. The CDR3 is 17 residues long. CDR3 sequence (DNA): TGTGCCAGCAGCTTATTAGTCCGATCAGGGCCCCACGGGGAGCAGTTCTTC. This encodes CASSLLVRSGPHGEQFF.

The rearrangement joins TRBV5-6 to TRBJ1-6; TRBD1 might be the D (5 bases). CDR3 length equals 14 residues. Germline-derived CDR1 and CDR2 are SGHDT and YYEEEE. V lost 3 bases and J lost 9, with 13 bases in between. The CDR3 sequence: CASSSGQLASPLHF. The CDR3 nucleotides read TGTGCCAGCAGCTCCGGACAACTAGCTTCACCCCTCCACTTT.

The gene calls are TRBV5-4 and TRBJ2-3; TRBD2 matches 9 bases. The ends lost 0 bases at V and 6 bases at J; junction bases unmatched: 2. This CDR3 is built from 14 residues. Germline CDR1 reads SGHNT; CDR2 reads YYREEE (reference sequence). DNA of the CDR3: TGTGCCAGCAGCTTGGCTAGCGGGGCGGATACGCAGTATTTT. This encodes CASSLASGADTQYF.

This clone turned up a few times. The rearrangement joins TRBV25-1 to TRBJ1-6, with TRBD1 matching 7 bases. J was trimmed by 4 bases and V by 8 bases; bases with no gene match: 5. There are 14 residues in the CDR3. Germline V lookup: CDR1 MGHDK, CDR2 SYGVNS. CDR3 protein: CASSQGGYNSPLHF. CDR3 sequence (DNA): TGTGCCAGCTCTCAGGGGGGTTATAATTCACCCCTCCACTTT.

The V gene is TRBV19, the J gene TRBJ2-7; 12 bases are shared with TRBD1. V gave up 9 bases and J gave up 4 bases; unmatched junction bases: 7. Germline CDR1 reads LNHDA; CDR2 reads SQIVND (reference sequence). This CDR3 has 14 residues. The CDR3 nucleotides read TGTGCCAGCAGACCGGGACAGGGGGCGTACGAGCAGTACTTC. Translated, it gives CASRPGQGAYEQYF.

The V call is TRBV19, the J call TRBJ1-1; TRBD1 agrees at 9 bases. The length of the CDR3 is 12 residues. V was clipped by 8 bases and J by 9 bases; unmatched bases: 7. Per germline, CDR1 LNHDA and CDR2 SQIVND (reference sequence). In nucleotides, the CDR3 is TGTGCCAGTCTTTCGACAGGGGGACAAGCTTTCTTT. As protein: CASLSTGGQAFF.

The chain combines TRBV2 with TRBJ1-2, with 11 positions matching TRBD1. Losses at the gene ends were 6 bases for V and 3 bases for J; bases not matched to a gene: 3. The CDR3 loop spans 14 amino acids. Germline lookup yields CDR1 SNHLY and CDR2 FYNNEI. CDR3 in amino acids: CASSGDRGDYGYTF. CDR3 in DNA: TGTGCCAGCAGCGGGGACAGGGGGGACTATGGCTACACCTTC. Variable domain in full (rest from reference TRBV2 and TRBJ1-2): EPEVTQTPSHQVTQMGQEVILRCVPISNHLYFYWYRQILGQKVEFLVSFYNNEISEKSEIFDDQFSVERPDGSNFTLKIRSTKLEDSAMYFCASSGDRGDYGYTFGSGTRLTVV.

This clone was picked up a small number of times. The V gene is TRBV6-5, the J gene TRBJ2-2; no firm D call. V was clipped by 6 bases and J by 1 base, with 9 bases between them. The CDR3 has 14 amino acids. In germline, CDR1 is MNHEY, CDR2 SVGAGI. The CDR3: CASRFTGNTGELFF. In DNA form, the CDR3 reads TGTGCCAGCAGATTCACTGGGAACACCGGGGAGCTGTTTTTT.

The V gene is TRBV4-1, the J gene TRBJ2-1; possibly TRBD2 for D (8 bases). The CDR3 totals 17 residues. CDR1 is MGHRA, CDR2 YSYEKL, per germline. The germline V and J ends were trimmed by 1 base and 5 bases, with 18 bases remaining between them. CDR3 coding DNA: TGCGCCAGCAGCCAAGCGATTAGGGGGCGGGGGGACAATGAGCAGTTCTTC. Amino acids: CASSQAIRGRGDNEQFF.

In DNA, the CDR3 is TGTGCCAGCAGCTTGGGACTACTAGCGGGGGGCACAGATACGCAGTATTTT. It yields the protein CASSLGLLAGGTDTQYF. This chain joins TRBV5-8 and TRBJ2-3; 11 bases align to TRBD2. CDR3 length equals 17 residues. V shed 0 bases, J shed 1 base, and the junction held 4 bases outside the gene matches. Germline loops: CDR1 SGHTS, CDR2 YDEGEE.

The V gene is TRBV29-1, the J gene TRBJ1-3, with a weak D call TRBD1 (6 bases). Trimming left V 3 bases short and J 3 bases short, with 6 bases between. The germline gives CDR1 SQVTM, CDR2 ANQGSEA. The CDR3 extends over 12 amino acids. The CDR3 nucleotides are TGCAGCGTTGACAGGGGTGGAAACACCATATATTTT. The encoded protein is CSVDRGGNTIYF.

The chain joins TRBV7-2 to TRBJ1-5; maybe TRBD1 (5 bases). CDR3 length: 14 amino acids. The germline V and J ends were trimmed by 6 bases and 0 bases, with 9 bases remaining between them. CDR1 and CDR2 (germline): SGHTA, FQGNSA. CDR3 region: CASRSGISNQPQHF. The CDR3 nucleotides read TGTGCCAGCAGATCAGGGATTAGCAATCAGCCCCAGCATTTT.

V is TRBV18 and J is TRBJ2-7; TRBD1 matches at 7 bases. The V segment lost 3 bases and the J segment 6 bases; nucleotides outside the gene matches: 8. CDR3 length: 14 amino acids. The V gene's germline CDR1 is KGHSH and CDR2 LQKENI. The CDR3 DNA sequence: TGTGCCAGCTCACCTGCGAGAACAGGGGCCGAGCAGTACTTC. It specifies CASSPARTGAEQYF.

This clone turned up a few times. The V gene is TRBV6-5, the J gene TRBJ2-7; maybe TRBD1 (5 bases). CDR1 and CDR2 from the germline V gene are MNHEY and SVGAGI. CDR3 length equals 13 residues. V was cut by 6 bases and J by 0 bases, with 9 bases left in between. CDR3 protein: CASRDTVSYEQYF. CDR3 bases: TGTGCCAGCAGGGACACCGTCTCCTACGAGCAGTACTTC.

V and J are TRBV6-1 and TRBJ2-5; the D is unclear. This CDR3 spans 13 amino acids. The V end was cut by 2 bases, the J end by 9 bases, with 13 bases between. Germline lookup yields CDR1 MNHNS and CDR2 SASEGT. The DNA for the CDR3 is TGTGCCAGCAGTGAAAGGCTAGAAAGTCCCCAGTACTTC. Its translation: CASSERLESPQYF.

This clone is a singleton in its sample. The V gene is TRBV7-3, the J gene TRBJ2-5; tentatively, D is TRBD1 (6 bases). CDR3 size: 14 residues. Germline CDR1 and CDR2: SGHTA and FQGTGA. V lost 6 bases and J 7 bases, leaving 18 bases between the germline ends. CDR3 coding DNA: TGTGCCAGCAGGCCAGATGAGGGGGTCGGGACCCAGTACTTC. Amino acids: CASRPDEGVGTQYF.

J is TRBJ2-2 and V is TRBV27; D call uncertain. CDR3 length: 12 residues. Germline CDR1 reads MNHEY; CDR2 reads SMNVEV (reference sequence). Trimming removed 9 bases at V and 3 bases at J, with 8 bases between. This CDR3 reads CASMSDTGELFF. Here the CDR3 DNA reads TGTGCCAGTATGTCGGACACCGGGGAGCTGTTTTTT.

The chain carries TRBV7-2 and TRBJ1-4; 12 bases line up with TRBD1. CDR3 size: 17 residues. The germline CDR1 and CDR2 sequences are SGHTA and FQGNSA. The trim removed 1 base at V and 8 bases at J, leaving 8 bases unmatched. The CDR3 loop reads CASSLGGTGGADEKLFF. The DNA for the CDR3 is TGTGCCAGCAGCTTAGGTGGGACAGGGGGCGCTGACGAAAAACTGTTTTTT.